The present TCR beta chain was sequenced within a study of neurological immune-mediated disorders. V shed 4 bases, J shed 2 bases, and the junction held 4 bases outside the gene matches. Germline CDR1 reads SGDLS; CDR2 reads YYNGEE. There are 15 residues in the CDR3. This clonotype was observed at least ten times. As to time point: longitudinal time-point 3. The controls, all healthy individuals, were blood bank volunteers in Maryland, USA. The unsorted libraries were prepared from 2 million PBMCs (stored at -80 C). The cDNA came from 5'RACE with 10-nucleotide random UMIs. TCRdb fed the 5' RACE reads into MiXCR, producing one record per CDR3 protein. Here the sample spans fewer than 50,000 distinct CDR3 sequences, 13% being singletons.

V gene TRBV9 combines with J gene TRBJ2-7; 12 bases fit TRBD2. This clonotype originated in a man aged 30 to 39 in good health. The sample consisted of PBMCs. CDR3 DNA sequence: TGTGCCAGCAGCATCGGACTAGCGGGGACCTACGAGCAGTACTTC. This encodes CASSIGLAGTYEQYF.